Shown below are 29 T cell receptor beta chains from a single sample sequenced in a study of T-cell memory formation after mild COVID-19. From the 5' RACE reads, TCRdb called clonotypes with MiXCR, one entry per CDR3 protein. Of 300,000 to 400,000 distinct CDR3 sequences in the sample, roughly 21% were seen once. Specimen: PBMCs or a T cell subset sorted from them (not recorded which). These receptors came from an adult woman who had mild COVID-19 (a few samples of this study predate the infection). Cell type and time point are not known.

The rearrangement joins TRBV6-5 to TRBJ2-7; 12 nucleotides line up with TRBD1. The CDR3 spans 14 residues. Germline assignment: CDR1 MNHEY and CDR2 SVGAGI. V dropped 6 bases and J dropped 3; count of bases not matched to a gene: 3. The CDR3 here is CASSRDRGLYEQYF. CDR3 DNA sequence: TGTGCCAGCAGCCGGGACAGGGGGCTCTACGAGCAGTACTTC.

This clonotype appeared a few times. The genes are TRBV20-1 and TRBJ2-7; D gene ambiguous. Trimming removed 6 bases from V and 5 bases from J, with 17 bases in between. Looked up from germline, CDR1 is DFQATT and CDR2 is SNEGSKA (reference sequence). This CDR3 has 13 amino acids. CDR3 coding DNA: TGCAGTGCCAACCGAGTCCAAACCCACGAGCAGTACTTC. Translation: CSANRVQTHEQYF.

This clonotype has just a few counts. V gene TRBV18 combines with J gene TRBJ2-5; D gene unclear. Trimming shortened V by 0 bases and J by 5 bases, and 10 bases separated the two germline ends. CDR1 is KGHSH, CDR2 LQKENI, per germline. CDR3 size: 14 residues. The CDR3 spells CASSPPRNRETQYF. In DNA, the CDR3 is TGTGCCAGCTCACCACCCCGGAATCGGGAGACCCAGTACTTC.

The chain combines TRBV19 with TRBJ1-1, with a weak D call TRBD1 (5 bases). V was cut by 7 bases and J by 1 base, with 13 bases left in between. This CDR3 is 14 amino acids long. From germline, CDR1 is LNHDA and CDR2 SQIVND (reference sequence). This CDR3 is CASMRGRGNTEAFF. As DNA, the CDR3 is TGTGCCAGTATGAGGGGCCGGGGGAACACTGAAGCTTTCTTT. Looking up the rest from reference TRBV19 and TRBJ1-1 gives the full variable domain: DGGITQSPKYLFRKEGQNVTLSCEQNLNHDAMYWYRQDPGQGLRLIYYSQIVNDFQKGDIAEGYSVSREKKESFPLTVTSAQKNPTAFYLCASMRGRGNTEAFFGQGTRLTVV.

This clonotype was seen a few times. The chain employs TRBV20-1 and TRBJ2-7; a weak D match, TRBD1 (5 bases). The CDR3 runs 14 residues. The V end lost 2 bases, the J end lost 7 bases, and 18 bases lay between the germline ends. Germline V gives CDR1 DFQATT, CDR2 SNEGSKA (reference sequence). The CDR3 DNA follows: TGCAGTGCTAGATTGTGGGGCAAGGAGAGGGAGCAGTACTTC. Translating it yields CSARLWGKEREQYF.

This clonotype is a singleton in its sample. This sequence joins TRBV2 and TRBJ2-7, with D perhaps TRBD2 (6 bases). Germline V CDR1 and CDR2: SNHLY, FYNNEI. The V and J ends lost 2 bases and 1 base respectively, with 12 bases between them. The CDR3 has 15 residues. This chain's CDR3 is CASSELLAESYEQYF. CDR3 DNA sequence: TGTGCCAGCAGTGAACTCTTAGCGGAATCCTACGAGCAGTACTTC.

This clonotype was seen only a few times. The chain uses TRBV20-1 and TRBJ1-6; D might be TRBD1 (6 bases). Germline lookup yields CDR1 DFQATT and CDR2 SNEGSKA (reference sequence). V lost 6 bases and J lost 10, with 25 bases in between. The CDR3 is made up of 16 amino acids. CDR3 in DNA: TGCAGTGCGGGGAGGGGCCTACCGACAGGACGATCACCCCTCCACTTT. Its translation is CSAGRGLPTGRSPLHF.

The genes are TRBV5-4 and TRBJ1-4, with TRBD1 as a possible D gene (5 bases). The CDR3 has 16 residues. Germline V lookup: CDR1 SGHNT, CDR2 YYREEE (reference sequence). V lost 2 bases and J lost 7, with 18 bases in between. The DNA for the CDR3 is TGTGCCAGCAGCTTAACTCGACAGACGTCTGGTGAAAAACTGTTTTTT. It translates to CASSLTRQTSGEKLFF.

The CDR3, as DNA: TGTGCCTGGAGCCCGGGGTTAGGGGAGGGCGGGGAGCTGTTTTTT. It is translated as CAWSPGLGEGGELFF. The V and J genes are TRBV30 and TRBJ2-2; TRBD2 matches 7 bases. The V gene's germline CDR1 is GTSNPN and CDR2 SVGIG (reference sequence). The V gene end was trimmed by 3 bases and the J gene end by 7 bases; junction bases not matched to a gene: 11. The length of the CDR3 is 15 residues. Full variable domain (outside the CDR3, taken from reference TRBV30 and TRBJ2-2): SQTIHQWPATLVQPVGSPLSLECTVEGTSNPNLYWYRQAAGRGLQLLFYSVGIGQISSEVPQNLSASRPQDRQFILSSKKLLLSDSGFYLCAWSPGLGEGGELFFGEGSRLTVL.

This clonotype has only one observation. The CDR3 region has the DNA TGTGCCAGCAGCTTGCAGGCTTACTACAATGAGCAGTTCTTC. Amino acids: CASSLQAYYNEQFF. The chain carries TRBV11-1 and TRBJ2-1, with unresolved D. The CDR3 is 14 amino acids. Trimming removed 3 bases at V and 3 bases at J, with 9 bases between. Germline CDR1 is SGHAT and CDR2 is FQDESV (reference sequence).

The J gene is TRBJ2-1, the V gene TRBV23-1; the match to TRBD2 covers 8 bases. TRBV23-1 qualifies as an ORF whose function is uncertain. V lost 3 bases and J lost 6; bases outside the gene matches: 4. CDR3 length equals 14 residues. CDR3 sequence reads: CASSQSGRGNEQFF. The DNA of the CDR3 is TGCGCCAGCAGTCAGAGCGGGAGAGGCAATGAGCAGTTCTTC.

The chain couples TRBV28 to TRBJ2-5, with TRBD1 matching over 7 bases. The CDR3 totals 15 residues. The V gene's germline CDR1 is MDHEN and CDR2 SYDVKM. The J segment lost 2 bases and the V segment lost 2 bases, leaving 5 bases of the junction unmatched. The chain's CDR3 is CASSLGGQRQETQYF. For the CDR3, the DNA is TGTGCCAGCAGTTTAGGGGGACAGCGGCAAGAGACCCAGTACTTC.

This clonotype has only a few counts. For the CDR3, the DNA is TGTGCCAGCAGCATCGCAGGCCTTTCAGATACGCAGTATTTT. This translates into CASSIAGLSDTQYF. The chain has TRBV7-9 and TRBJ2-3; D is undetermined. V shed 5 bases and J shed 4 bases, with 13 bases lying between them. The CDR3 sequence is 14 residues long. In germline, CDR1 is SEHNR, CDR2 FQNEAQ (reference sequence).

This clonotype was found a few times. V usage is TRBV19 and J usage is TRBJ1-1; D not certain. Per the germline V gene, CDR1 is LNHDA and CDR2 is SQIVND (reference sequence). V lost 3 bases and J 0 bases, leaving 8 bases between the germline ends. CDR3 size: 14 residues. CDR3 in amino acids: CASSMRQMNTEAFF. CDR3 DNA: TGTGCCAGTAGTATGAGGCAGATGAACACTGAAGCTTTCTTT.

This clonotype showed up just a few times. This rearrangement joins TRBV5-1 to TRBJ2-1; maybe TRBD1 (5 bases). CDR1 SGHRS and CDR2 YFSETQ come from the germline V gene. This CDR3 has 12 residues. With 0 bases removed from V and 10 bases from J, the gap between germline ends came to 8 bases. For the CDR3, the DNA is TGCGCCAGCAGCTTGGGCCAGGGAGAGCAGTTCTTC. The encoded protein is CASSLGQGEQFF.

In its sample, this clonotype was seen a few times. The V and J genes are TRBV11-2 and TRBJ2-7; 10 bases align to TRBD1. J lost 5 bases, V lost 3 bases, and 4 bases had no gene match. Germline values: CDR1 SGHAT, CDR2 FQNNGV. The CDR3 is 14 residues long. Here the CDR3 DNA reads TGTGCCAGCAGCTTGGGGACAGGGGTCCACGAGCAGTACTTC. Translating gives CASSLGTGVHEQYF.

Only a few counts were recorded for this clonotype. The chain joins TRBV12-3 or TRBV12-4 to TRBJ2-7; no clear D. V was clipped by 5 bases and J by 4 bases, with 12 bases between them. The CDR3 has 13 amino acids. The CDR3, as DNA: TGTGCCAGCAGTCTTCAGGTGGAATACGAGCAGTACTTC. Translation gives CASSLQVEYEQYF.

This rearrangement joins TRBV30 to TRBJ2-7; D may be TRBD2 (7 bases). The CDR3 length is 14 residues. The V gene lost 8 bases and the J gene lost 5 bases, with 22 bases spanning the gap. CDR1 is GTSNPN, CDR2 SVGIG, per germline (reference sequence). The CDR3, as DNA: TGTGCCGGAGGGGGGGTCGGGGATTGGAACGAGCAGTACTTC. Protein sequence: CAGGGVGDWNEQYF.

The chain combines TRBV2 with TRBJ2-1; D gene uncertain. V lost 3 bases to trimming and J lost 2 bases, with 2 bases between them. The V gene's germline CDR1 is SNHLY and CDR2 FYNNEI. This CDR3 region has 12 residues. CDR3 bases: TGTGCCAGCAGTGATACCTACAATGAGCAGTTCTTC. It translates to CASSDTYNEQFF.

The CDR3 sequence is CSARLASNIQYF. The CDR3 DNA is TGCAGTGCTAGACTAGCGTCAAACATTCAGTACTTC. This rearrangement joins TRBV20-1 to TRBJ2-4; tentative D call: TRBD2 (6 bases). CDR3 length: 12 amino acids. Between the trimmed V and J ends, which lost 2 bases and 6 bases, there was a span of 8 bases. Germline-derived CDR1 and CDR2 are DFQATT and SNEGSKA (reference sequence).

This chain links TRBV6-5 with TRBJ2-7, with 9 positions matching TRBD1. This CDR3 is 14 amino acids long. CDR1 MNHEY and CDR2 SVGAGI come from the germline V gene. V gave up 8 bases and J gave up 3 bases; unmatched junction bases: 8. CDR3 sequence reads: CASERGQGNYEQYF. CDR3 coding DNA: TGTGCCAGCGAAAGGGGACAGGGCAACTACGAGCAGTACTTC.

A single count supports this clonotype. The gene calls are TRBV20-1 and TRBJ2-5; D unclear. Between the trimmed V and J ends, which lost 6 bases and 5 bases, there was a span of 16 bases. From germline, CDR1 is DFQATT and CDR2 SNEGSKA (reference sequence). The CDR3 sequence is 13 residues long. The CDR3 sequence is CSAPDGPGETQYF. CDR3 bases: TGCAGTGCACCGGACGGGCCCGGCGAGACCCAGTACTTC.

The chain employs TRBV4-1 and TRBJ1-2; TRBD1 might be the D (6 bases). The ends were cut back, 0 bases at V and 2 bases at J, with 13 bases in the middle. CDR1 and CDR2 (germline): MGHRA, YSYEKL. The length of the CDR3 is 16 residues. CDR3 in amino acids: CASSQDPGTSNYGYTF. CDR3 nucleotide sequence: TGCGCCAGCAGCCAAGATCCCGGGACAAGCAACTATGGCTACACCTTC.

The chain employs TRBV3-1 and TRBJ2-2; D may be TRBD2 (6 bases). From germline, CDR1 is LGHDT and CDR2 YNNKEL (reference sequence). The CDR3 is made up of 17 amino acids. V was pared by 4 bases and J by 3 bases, with 18 bases between. The CDR3 DNA reads TGTGCCAGCAGCCCCCCCCGGATGGGAGGCGACACCGGGGAGCTGTTTTTT. Amino acids: CASSPPRMGGDTGELFF.

The chain couples TRBV20-1 to TRBJ1-1, with 7 nucleotides matching TRBD1. The CDR3 spans 14 residues. The germline gives CDR1 DFQATT, CDR2 SNEGSKA (reference sequence). Trimming at V came to 0 bases and at J to 1 base, leaving 2 bases not matched to a gene. The CDR3 here is CSARDGTANTEAFF. For the CDR3, the DNA is TGCAGTGCTAGAGATGGGACAGCGAACACTGAAGCTTTCTTT.

There are a few counts of this clonotype. The chain has TRBV12-3 or TRBV12-4 and TRBJ1-1, with D possibly TRBD1 on 5 matching bases. V lost 7 bases and J lost 1, with 10 bases in between. The CDR3 covers 13 residues. The CDR3 DNA reads TGTGCCAGCACCCTAACAGGGAACACTGAAGCTTTCTTT. This translates into CASTLTGNTEAFF.

This clonotype was recorded a few times. The V and J genes are TRBV7-2 and TRBJ2-2, with D maybe TRBD2 (7 bases). The CDR3 length is 14 residues. Trimming removed 7 bases from V and 4 bases from J, with 13 bases in between. Germline V CDR1 and CDR2: SGHTA, FQGNSA. CDR3 bases: TGTGCCAGCACCACTCGGGGGGCCACCGGGGAGCTGTTTTTT. As protein: CASTTRGATGELFF. The whole variable domain, remainder taken from reference TRBV7-2 and TRBJ2-2, is GAGVSQSPSNKVTEKGKDVELRCDPISGHTALYWYRQSLGQGLEFLIYFQGNSAPDKSGLPSDRFSAERTGGSVSTLTIQRTQQEDSAVYLCASTTRGATGELFFGEGSRLTVL.

The chain is built from TRBV6-5 and TRBJ2-5; D is possibly TRBD2 (5 bases). Germline CDR1 is MNHEY and CDR2 is SVGAGI. Trimming pared 6 bases from V and 0 bases from J, leaving 11 bases between. This CDR3 comprises 14 residues. CDR3 coding DNA: TGTGCCAGCAGGGGTAGCGTCTACCAAGAGACCCAGTACTTC. It specifies CASRGSVYQETQYF.

The gene calls are TRBV5-6 and TRBJ1-4; no clear D gene. The V gene lost 4 bases and the J gene lost 8 bases, with 18 bases spanning the gap. Germline-derived CDR1 and CDR2 are SGHDT and YYEEEE. CDR3 length equals 15 residues. CDR3 coding DNA: TGTGCCAGCAGCCTAAAACGCGGGATGGGGGAAAAACTGTTTTTT. Translation gives CASSLKRGMGEKLFF.